The TCR beta chain under discussion was sequenced for a study of tumor-infiltrating lymphocytes in primary liver carcinoma. Study at large: Sample counts of productive TCRbeta reads spanned roughly 3.65 to 7.13 million; these counts were similar across tissue types. Study-level results: Paired tumor-adjacent and tumor-blood samples overlapped less than tumor region pairs did.

Concerning this clonotype: The target antigen is unknown.

CDR3 length: 14 amino acids. With 4 bases clipped from V and 5 bases from J, the junction kept 8 bases outside the gene matches. Germline CDR1 reads SGHRS; CDR2 reads YFSETQ. Starting from 500 ng of total RNA, TCR beta cDNA was produced with a primer in the constant region. Generation of the TCR beta libraries relied on three nested multiplex PCR rounds using slightly modified ARM-PCR. Researchers ran the first two PCR rounds for roughly 11 cycles each with TRBV1-TRBV30 forward primers and a C-beta reverse primer. TCRdb itself ran the multiplex PCR reads through MiXCR, one entry per CDR3 protein. This table has 300,000 to 350,000 distinct CDR3 sequences, almost 65% appearing once. RNA was extracted from whole blood without cell sorting, alongside germline DNA.

The sequence was collected from a man aged 40-49 years with primary liver carcinoma and hepatitis B virus infection. The rearrangement uses TRBV5-1 and TRBJ2-7; 8 nucleotides line up with TRBD1. The sequencing input was peripheral blood. The DNA of the CDR3 is TGCGCCAGCAGCGCGGGACAGGTAGTGGACGAGCAGTACTTC. Encoded protein: CASSAGQVVDEQYF. The entire variable domain, with the rest obtained from reference TRBV5-1 and TRBJ2-7, is as follows: KAGVTQTPRYLIKTRGQQVTLSCSPISGHRSVSWYQQTPGQGLQFLFEYFSETQRNKGNFPGRFSGRQFSNSRSEMNVSTLELGDSALYLCASSAGQVVDEQYFGPGTRLTVT.